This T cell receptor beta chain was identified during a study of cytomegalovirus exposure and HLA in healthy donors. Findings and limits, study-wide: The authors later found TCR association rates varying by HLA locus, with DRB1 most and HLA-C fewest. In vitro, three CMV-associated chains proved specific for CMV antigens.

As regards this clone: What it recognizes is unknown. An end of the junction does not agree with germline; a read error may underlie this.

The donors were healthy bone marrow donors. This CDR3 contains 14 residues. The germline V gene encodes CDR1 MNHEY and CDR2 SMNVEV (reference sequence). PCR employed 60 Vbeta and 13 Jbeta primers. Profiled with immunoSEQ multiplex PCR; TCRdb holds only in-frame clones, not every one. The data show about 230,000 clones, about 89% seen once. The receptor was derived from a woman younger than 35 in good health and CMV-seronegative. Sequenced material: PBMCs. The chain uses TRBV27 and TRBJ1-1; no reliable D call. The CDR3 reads CASSYGGLKTEAFF. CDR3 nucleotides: TGTGCCAGCAGTTATGGCGGGCTGAAAACTGAAGCTTTCTTT.